Shown below are 20 T cell receptor beta chains from a single sample sequenced in a study of cytomegalovirus exposure and HLA in healthy donors. The PCR contained 60 Vbeta and 13 Jbeta primers. Using immunoSEQ multiplex PCR, the repertoire was profiled, and TCRdb retains in-frame clones only, with some absent. The sample lists roughly 150,000 clones, over 70% occurring once. Specimen: PBMCs. The receptors were gathered from a male donor in good health and CMV-seronegative.

The chain combines TRBV10-3 with TRBJ2-1; the match to TRBD2 covers 16 bases. CDR3 length: 17 residues. Germline V gives CDR1 ENHRY, CDR2 SYGVKD. V trimming: 4 bases; J trimming: 5 bases; junction bases outside the gene matches: 5. The CDR3 reads CAISGGTSGRANNEQFF. CDR3 DNA: TGTGCCATCAGTGGGGGGACTAGCGGGAGGGCTAACAATGAGCAGTTCTTC.

The J gene is TRBJ1-1, the V gene TRBV5-8; D remains ambiguous. V lost 2 bases to trimming and J lost 2 bases, with 13 bases between them. Germline V lookup: CDR1 SGHTS, CDR2 YDEGEE. The CDR3 spans 15 residues. CDR3 amino acids: CASSFPPGLNTEAFF. The CDR3 nucleotides read TGTGCCAGCAGCTTTCCCCCCGGGTTAAACACTGAAGCTTTCTTT.

The chain employs TRBV7-2 and TRBJ2-7; TRBD2 agrees at 11 bases. Trimming at V came to 1 base and at J to 3 bases, leaving 5 bases not matched to a gene. In germline, CDR1 is SGHTA, CDR2 FQGNSA. This CDR3 is 16 amino acids long. CDR3 nucleotides: TGTGCCAGCAGCTTAGTTTCTAGCGGGGGGAACTACGAGCAGTACTTC. It yields the protein CASSLVSSGGNYEQYF. The whole variable domain, filled in from reference TRBV7-2 and TRBJ2-7, reads GAGVSQSPSNKVTEKGKDVELRCDPISGHTALYWYRQSLGQGLEFLIYFQGNSAPDKSGLPSDRFSAERTGGSVSTLTIQRTQQEDSAVYLCASSLVSSGGNYEQYFGPGTRLTVT.

This chain links TRBV2 with TRBJ2-5; 11 nucleotides align to TRBD1. V was clipped by 5 bases and J by 2 bases; unmatched bases: 4. The germline gives CDR1 SNHLY, CDR2 FYNNEI. The CDR3 consists of 15 residues. The CDR3 is CASSTGTGGQETQYF. The CDR3, as DNA: TGTGCCAGCAGTACCGGGACAGGGGGTCAAGAGACCCAGTACTTC.

The J gene is TRBJ2-2, the V gene TRBV5-1, with 9 bases matching TRBD2. The V gene's germline CDR1 is SGHRS and CDR2 YFSETQ. The CDR3 runs to 16 residues. The ends lost 2 bases at V and 0 bases at J; junction bases unmatched: 2. CDR3 protein: CASSFSSGTNTGELFF. The CDR3 DNA reads as TGCGCCAGCAGCTTCTCTAGCGGGACGAACACCGGGGAGCTGTTTTTT.

This clone has a handful of counts. The V call is TRBV11-2, the J call TRBJ1-4; 7 nucleotides line up with TRBD1. The V and J ends lost 5 bases and 3 bases, in that order; junction bases with no gene match: 9. In germline, CDR1 is SGHAT, CDR2 FQNNGV. The CDR3 runs 16 residues. CDR3 residues: CASSQVIGGSNEKLFF. DNA for the CDR3: TGTGCCAGCAGCCAAGTAATAGGGGGCTCTAATGAAAAACTGTTTTTT.

This clone was found a few times. The rearrangement joins TRBV30 to TRBJ2-7; a weak D match, TRBD1 (5 bases). The germline V gene encodes CDR1 GTSNPN and CDR2 SVGIG (reference sequence). The CDR3 is 13 amino acids. Trimming shortened V by 5 bases and J by 5 bases, and 16 bases separated the two germline ends. The CDR3 protein is CAWAGVDIHEQYF. Written as DNA, the CDR3 is TGTGCCTGGGCCGGTGTGGACATCCACGAGCAGTACTTC.

About this clone: The sample holds other DNA sequences that translate to the same CDR3. V usage is TRBV18 and J usage is TRBJ1-2, with D maybe TRBD1 (5 bases). Germline V gene data show CDR1 as KGHSH and CDR2 as LQKENI. Trimming removed 1 base from V and 6 bases from J, with 9 bases in between. This CDR3 is built from 13 residues. CDR3 bases: TGTGCCAGCTCACCACGGAGGGGAGATGGCTACACCTTC. This codes for CASSPRRGDGYTF.

Turning to this clone: Other nucleotide sequences from this sample produce the same CDR3. The rearrangement joins TRBV7-3 to TRBJ2-5, with 9 bases aligning to TRBD2. V lost 6 bases to trimming and J lost 5 bases; unmatched junction nucleotides: 10. In germline, CDR1 is SGHTA, CDR2 FQGTGA. The CDR3 covers 15 residues. The CDR3 region has the DNA TGTGCCAGCAGTAAAAAGGGGCTAGCGGGGGAGACCCAGTACTTC. Translated: CASSKKGLAGETQYF.

The chain couples TRBV6-9 to TRBJ1-1; 10 bases agree with TRBD1. CDR1 MNHGY and CDR2 SVAAGI come from the germline V gene. V lost 6 bases to trimming and J lost 0 bases; unmatched junction nucleotides: 10. This CDR3 has 17 amino acids. As DNA, the CDR3 is TGTGCCAGCAGCATCGGGACAGGGGTACTTCTGAACACTGAAGCTTTCTTT. Translated, it gives CASSIGTGVLLNTEAFF.

This clone appeared once. The chain has TRBV12-5 and TRBJ1-1, with D possibly being TRBD1 (5 bases). CDR1 LGHNT and CDR2 FRNRAP come from the germline V gene. The CDR3 runs 14 residues. The germline V and J ends were trimmed by 2 bases and 3 bases, with 10 bases remaining between them. CDR3 coding DNA: TGTGCTAGTGGTTTGTCAGGGTGGGACACTGAAGCTTTCTTT. It is translated as CASGLSGWDTEAFF.

The gene calls are TRBV2 and TRBJ2-3, with 11 bases identical to TRBD2. The CDR3 sequence is 16 residues long. V lost 6 bases and J lost 6; bases outside the gene matches: 11. Germline CDR1 reads SNHLY; CDR2 reads FYNNEI. The CDR3 spells CASSFSGGASGDTQYF. CDR3 nucleotide sequence: TGTGCCAGCAGCTTTAGCGGGGGGGCCTCCGGGGATACGCAGTATTTT.

CDR3 bases: TGTGCCTGGATTGGGGCGGGAGACAACACCGGGGAGCTGTTTTTT. It specifies CAWIGAGDNTGELFF. This chain links TRBV30 with TRBJ2-2; 7 nucleotides align to TRBD2. V lost 4 bases, J lost 2 bases, and 7 bases stayed unmatched. CDR3 size: 15 residues. The V gene's germline CDR1 is GTSNPN and CDR2 SVGIG (reference sequence).

A few counts support this clone. The rearrangement joins TRBV5-1 to TRBJ2-5; TRBD2 agrees at 13 bases. Unmatched junction bases numbered 4, after V lost 0 bases and J lost 5 bases. The CDR3 consists of 16 residues. Looked up from germline, CDR1 is SGHRS and CDR2 is YFSETQ. The CDR3 reads CASSLGGLAGMETQYF. The CDR3 nucleotides read TGCGCCAGCAGCTTGGGGGGACTAGCGGGAATGGAGACCCAGTACTTC.

The V gene is TRBV5-1, the J gene TRBJ2-1; 7 nucleotides align to TRBD2. The V gene's germline CDR1 is SGHRS and CDR2 YFSETQ. With 3 bases clipped from V and 6 bases from J, the junction kept 6 bases outside the gene matches. The CDR3 contains 14 residues. CDR3: CASSWPREGNEQFF. CDR3 coding DNA: TGCGCCAGCAGCTGGCCTAGGGAGGGCAATGAGCAGTTCTTC.

The chain joins TRBV28 to TRBJ1-2; a possible D gene is TRBD1 (6 bases). The germline V gene has CDR1 MDHEN and CDR2 SYDVKM. Trimming cost V 5 bases and J 2 bases, with 15 bases left between them. There are 15 residues in the CDR3. The CDR3 loop is CASSPYTQGNYGYTF. As DNA, the CDR3 is TGTGCCAGCAGTCCGTACACACAGGGCAACTATGGCTACACCTTC.

This chain connects TRBV27 to TRBJ2-7, with D possibly matching TRBD2 (5 bases). CDR1 is MNHEY and CDR2 is SMNVEV in the germline V gene (reference sequence). V lost 5 bases and J lost 7, with 12 bases in between. The CDR3 length is 12 residues. The CDR3 sequence: CASSMTEGEQYF. The CDR3 DNA reads TGTGCCAGCAGTATGACTGAGGGAGAGCAGTACTTC.

The chain employs TRBV10-3 and TRBJ2-2; a weak D match, TRBD2 (6 bases). The germline V gene has CDR1 ENHRY and CDR2 SYGVKD. This CDR3 comprises 16 residues. V lost 0 bases and J lost 6, with 14 bases in between. This chain's CDR3 is CAISESEGGSAGELFF. DNA for the CDR3: TGTGCCATCAGTGAGTCTGAGGGAGGCTCGGCCGGGGAGCTGTTTTTT.

Here the CDR3 DNA reads TGTGCCAGTACCAGGGCGGGGGGGCCCTCTAACTATGGCTACACCTTC. It specifies CASTRAGGPSNYGYTF. The V call is TRBV19, the J call TRBJ1-2; D is perhaps TRBD1 (6 bases). The V gene's germline CDR1 is LNHDA and CDR2 SQIVND (reference sequence). Trimming left V 7 bases short and J 0 bases short, with 18 bases between. The CDR3 runs 16 residues. Combining the CDR3 with reference TRBV19 and TRBJ1-2 gives the whole variable domain DGGITQSPKYLFRKEGQNVTLSCEQNLNHDAMYWYRQDPGQGLRLIYYSQIVNDFQKGDIAEGYSVSREKKESFPLTVTSAQKNPTAFYLCASTRAGGPSNYGYTFGSGTRLTVV.

V and J are TRBV11-3 and TRBJ1-6; D is uncertain. This CDR3 has 17 amino acids. V lost 4 bases and J 5 bases, leaving 18 bases between the germline ends. The germline gives CDR1 SGHNT, CDR2 YENEEA. The CDR3 protein is CASSSPGRARHNSPLHF. CDR3 coding DNA: TGTGCCAGCAGCTCCCCCGGGAGGGCGCGACATAATTCACCCCTCCACTTT.